This is a list of T cell receptor beta chains from one sample in a study of vaccination and CD4 T cells after COVID-19. The antigens of these receptors remain unknown. Using its own MiXCR run on the PCR reads, TCRdb lists one record per CDR3 protein. Here the sample spans 11,000 or so distinct CDR3 sequences, 64% being singletons. What was sequenced was CD4+ T cells from blood, cultured in vitro. The receptors stem from a human donor who had recovered from COVID-19. CDR3s include the opening cysteine and the closing phenylalanine or tryptophan. The D gene is left open where the match is weak. Size tells how often a clone was seen (once, few, many) or the class of an expanded clone, and some rows leave it out.

j_call,cdr3_length,d_call,clone_size,v_call,cdr3_aa,cdr3_nt
TRBJ1-1,12,NA,NA,TRBV2,CASSLENTEAFF,TGTGCCAGCAGTCTTGAAAACACTGAAGCTTTCTTT
TRBJ2-6,16,NA,once,TRBV25-1,CASSGSLSSGANVLTF,TGTGCCAGCAGTGGGAGTCTCAGCTCTGGGGCCAACGTCCTGACTTTC
TRBJ1-2,15,NA,NA,TRBV2,CASKQDGGLDYGYTF,TGTGCCAGCAAACAGGATGGGGGGCTCGACTATGGCTACACCTTC
TRBJ1-4,14,NA,once,TRBV20-1,CSARDGRVGEKLFF,TGCAGTGCTAGAGATGGCAGGGTCGGTGAAAAACTGTTTTTT
TRBJ2-5,15,NA,NA,TRBV19,CASSAPGVGGETQYF,TGTGCCAGTAGTGCTCCCGGGGTCGGCGGAGAGACCCAGTACTTC
TRBJ1-6,17,TRBD1,few,TRBV20-1,CSARDSHRGRDNSPLHF,TGCAGTGCTAGAGATAGTCACAGGGGAAGAGATAATTCACCCCTCCACTTT
TRBJ1-4,13,NA,NA,TRBV2,CASSEVRFEKLFF,TGTGCCAGCTCTGAGGTCCGTTTTGAAAAACTGTTTTTT
TRBJ2-3,16,NA,NA,TRBV5-1,CASSLGSSAGTDTQYF,TGCGCCAGCAGCTTGGGATCAAGTGCCGGCACAGATACGCAGTATTTT
TRBJ1-6,14,NA,NA,TRBV27,CASSPGGGWTPLHF,TGTGCCAGCAGCCCAGGAGGGGGTTGGACACCCCTCCACTTT
TRBJ1-5,15,TRBD1,NA,TRBV18,CASSPGTGDSQPQHF,TGTGCCAGCTCACCCGGGACAGGGGATAGTCAGCCCCAGCATTTT
TRBJ2-2,14,NA,NA,TRBV20-1,CSARGGGDTGELFF,TGCAGTGCTAGGGGAGGGGGGGACACCGGGGAGCTGTTTTTT
TRBJ1-2,14,NA,NA,TRBV19,CASTPWRESYGYTF,TGTGCCAGTACCCCGTGGAGGGAGAGCTATGGCTACACCTTC
TRBJ2-7,14,NA,NA,TRBV6-1,CASTSDRVGWEQYF,TGTGCCAGCACCTCCGATAGAGTCGGCTGGGAGCAGTACTTC
TRBJ2-1,14,NA,NA,TRBV7-2,CASSPRGTYNEQFF,TGTGCCAGCAGCCCGAGGGGAACCTACAATGAGCAGTTCTTC
TRBJ1-5,11,NA,NA,TRBV21-1,CASRANQPQHF,TGTGCCAGCAGAGCCAATCAGCCCCAGCATTTT
TRBJ2-3,17,TRBD1,few,TRBV7-2,CASSLEGTGVGTDTQYF,TGTGCCAGCAGCTTAGAGGGGACAGGGGTCGGCACAGATACGCAGTATTTT
TRBJ1-2,12,TRBD1,few,TRBV20-1,CSAQDRAYGYTF,TGCAGTGCCCAGGACAGGGCCTATGGCTACACCTTC
TRBJ1-2,13,NA,few,TRBV6-1,CASSDTGNYGYTF,TGTGCCAGCAGTGACACAGGAAACTATGGCTACACCTTC
TRBJ1-1,16,TRBD1,NA,TRBV5-5,CASSFVAGGWNTEAFF,TGTGCCAGCAGCTTCGTGGCAGGGGGCTGGAACACTGAAGCTTTCTTT
TRBJ1-1,17,TRBD1,NA,TRBV28,CASSPSGGSASNTEAFF,TGTGCCAGCAGTCCATCAGGGGGGAGCGCTAGCAACACTGAAGCTTTCTTT
TRBJ1-2,15,NA,NA,TRBV12-3/TRBV12-4,CASSLTGLGGYGYTF,TGTGCCAGCAGTTTAACAGGGCTTGGGGGATATGGCTACACCTTC
TRBJ2-1,12,NA,NA,TRBV20-1,CSASPQGSEQFF,TGCAGTGCTAGCCCCCAGGGAAGCGAGCAGTTCTTC
TRBJ1-5,14,NA,NA,TRBV6-2/TRBV6-3,CASRQAGGSQPQHF,TGTGCCAGCAGACAAGCCGGGGGGAGTCAGCCCCAGCATTTT
TRBJ2-1,17,TRBD2,NA,TRBV18,CASSPGPGAGPHNEQFF,TGTGCCAGCTCACCGGGTCCGGGAGCGGGACCCCACAATGAGCAGTTCTTC
TRBJ2-7,13,NA,NA,TRBV7-8,CASSFRESYEQYF,TGTGCCAGCAGCTTCAGGGAAAGCTACGAGCAGTACTTC
TRBJ2-1,13,TRBD1,NA,TRBV10-3,CAISADRGNEQFF,TGTGCCATCAGTGCGGACAGGGGCAATGAGCAGTTCTTC
TRBJ2-7,15,TRBD2,NA,TRBV27,CASRGGWGSLYEQYF,TGTGCCAGCCGGGGGGGGTGGGGATCCCTCTACGAGCAGTACTTC
TRBJ1-5,13,NA,NA,TRBV6-1,CASSEALSVAQHF,TGTGCCAGCAGTGAAGCGCTGTCCGTGGCCCAGCATTTT
TRBJ1-2,16,TRBD1,NA,TRBV28,CASSRTGNEVLYGYTF,TGTGCCAGCAGTAGGACAGGGAATGAAGTGCTGTATGGCTACACCTTC
TRBJ2-7,16,TRBD1,NA,TRBV12-3/TRBV12-4,CASSSTDRGGSYEQYF,TGTGCCAGCAGTTCAACCGACAGGGGAGGATCCTACGAGCAGTACTTC
TRBJ2-3,14,NA,once,TRBV20-1,CSARDRRLTDTQYF,TGCAGTGCTAGAGACAGGCGCCTCACAGATACGCAGTATTTT
TRBJ2-5,13,NA,NA,TRBV4-1,CASSQVPRETQYF,TGCGCCAGCAGCCAAGTTCCTAGGGAGACCCAGTACTTC
TRBJ2-1,12,TRBD2,NA,TRBV6-5,CASSSSGRGEFF,TGTGCCAGCAGTTCTAGCGGGAGGGGGGAGTTCTTC
TRBJ1-5,17,NA,once,TRBV6-1,CASSQFVDRRDNQPQHF,TGTGCCAGCAGTCAGTTTGTCGATCGACGGGACAATCAGCCCCAGCATTTT
TRBJ2-7,15,NA,few,TRBV20-1,CSARAGILQSYEQYF,TGCAGTGCTAGAGCTGGGATTTTACAGTCCTACGAGCAGTACTTC
TRBJ1-6,14,TRBD1,NA,TRBV6-1,CASSHRGDNSPLHF,TGTGCCAGCAGTCACAGGGGAGACAATTCACCCCTCCACTTT
TRBJ1-1,13,TRBD1,NA,TRBV2,CASSGQGSTEAFF,TGTGCCAGCAGTGGACAGGGATCCACTGAAGCTTTCTTT
TRBJ2-5,13,NA,NA,TRBV30,CAWSVLWGETQYF,TGTGCCTGGAGTGTACTATGGGGAGAGACCCAGTACTTC
TRBJ2-7,15,TRBD1,few,TRBV20-1,CSANRYGQAPYEQYF,TGCAGTGCTAACCGATATGGACAGGCCCCCTACGAGCAGTACTTC
TRBJ2-1,10,NA,NA,TRBV2,CASSVIEQFF,TGTGCCAGCAGTGTTATTGAGCAGTTCTTC
TRBJ2-1,15,NA,few,TRBV18,CASSPRQGSYNEQFF,TGTGCCAGCTCACCACGCCAGGGCTCCTACAATGAGCAGTTCTTC
TRBJ2-3,14,NA,few,TRBV15,CATSRGTSTDTQYF,TGTGCCACCAGCAGGGGGACTAGCACAGATACGCAGTATTTT
TRBJ2-5,16,NA,NA,TRBV24-1,CATSDFHQTGIETQYF,TGTGCCACCAGTGATTTCCACCAAACAGGGATTGAGACCCAGTACTTC
TRBJ2-2,15,NA,NA,TRBV10-3,CASRPPTANTGELFF,TGTGCCAGCAGGCCGCCGACAGCGAACACCGGGGAGCTGTTTTTT
TRBJ2-3,15,NA,NA,TRBV7-9,CASSPPVRAKDTQYF,TGTGCCAGCAGCCCCCCGGTGAGAGCGAAAGATACGCAGTATTTT
TRBJ1-6,14,NA,NA,TRBV2,CASSVGTENSPLHF,TGTGCCAGCAGTGTCGGAACAGAAAATTCACCCCTCCACTTT